This entry lists 7 T cell receptor beta chains sequenced from one sample in a study of blood T cell repertoires in COVID-19. Repertoires were generated with immunoSEQ multiplex PCR, while TCRdb's copy carries only in-frame clones and drops some. The top ten clones hold around 1% of a sample with some 310,000 clones, around 90% of them seen once. Source material: peripheral blood. The receptor set was obtained from a woman aged 35 to 49 with COVID-19, enrolled during active disease.

This chain links TRBV28 with TRBJ1-6, with TRBD1 matching over 11 bases. With V trimmed by 4 bases and J by 10 bases, 6 bases remained unmatched. This CDR3 comprises 15 residues. Germline-derived CDR1 and CDR2 are MDHEN and SYDVKM. CDR3 DNA: TGTGCCAGCAGTTACCCGGGACAGGGGGAATCACCCCTCCACTTT. Protein sequence: CASSYPGQGESPLHF.

The chain employs TRBV27 and TRBJ1-4; no clear D gene. Trimming removed 0 bases from V and 5 bases from J, with 10 bases in between. Per the germline V gene, CDR1 is MNHEY and CDR2 is SMNVEV (reference sequence). CDR3 size: 15 residues. CDR3 residues: CASSLSLALNEKLFF. The DNA of the CDR3 is TGTGCCAGCAGTTTATCGTTGGCCCTCAATGAAAAACTGTTTTTT.

The rearrangement joins TRBV7-9 to TRBJ1-4, with D possibly matching TRBD1 (5 bases). V was pared by 1 base and J by 8 bases, with 14 bases between. This CDR3 region has 15 residues. Germline CDR1 SEHNR, CDR2 FQNEAQ (reference sequence). The CDR3 nucleotides read TGTGCCAGCAGCTTAGGAGGTGGGGGGAGCGAAAAACTGTTTTTT. Translation gives CASSLGGGGSEKLFF.

The chain recombines TRBV6-2 or TRBV6-3 with TRBJ2-5, with TRBD2 matching 7 bases. CDR3 size: 14 residues. Trimming at V came to 2 bases and at J to 5 bases, leaving 5 bases not matched to a gene. Looked up from germline, CDR1 is MNHEY and CDR2 is SVGEGT. The CDR3 protein is CASSYLGGGETQYF. The CDR3 region has the DNA TGTGCCAGCAGTTACCTCGGGGGAGGGGAGACCCAGTACTTC.

The genes are TRBV6-5 and TRBJ1-2; D perhaps matches TRBD1 (6 bases). Trimming took 8 bases from V and 5 from J, leaving 18 bases between them. The CDR3 has 14 amino acids. In germline, CDR1 is MNHEY, CDR2 SVGAGI. The CDR3 DNA reads as TGTGCCAGCGCCGCGGGGGGCACTTGGTATGGCTACACCTTC. As protein: CASAAGGTWYGYTF.

This clone came up a few times. The J gene is TRBJ2-1, the V gene TRBV29-1; 8 bases align to TRBD2. V dropped 7 bases and J dropped 6; count of bases not matched to a gene: 14. The CDR3 covers 15 residues. Germline assignment: CDR1 SQVTM and CDR2 ANQGSEA. CDR3 protein: CSATSREGPVNEQFF. CDR3 nucleotides: TGCAGCGCCACTAGCCGGGAGGGCCCAGTCAATGAGCAGTTCTTC.

V gene TRBV27 combines with J gene TRBJ2-1, with D uncertain. Germline loops: CDR1 MNHEY, CDR2 SMNVEV (reference sequence). Trimming took off 5 bases at V and 13 bases at J, with 24 bases between the two ends. The CDR3 runs to 15 residues. As DNA, the CDR3 is TGTGCCAGCAGTGTCCGGGTTGTAAGCCCCCAAAGACAGTTCTTC. Protein sequence: CASSVRVVSPQRQFF.